Presented here are 4 T cell receptor beta chains from one specimen sequenced in a study of T cells in Graves' hyperthyroidism and ophthalmopathy. RNA transcripts were the template for amplifying TCR beta CDR3 regions. First-round RT-PCR of the TCR CDR3 relied on the HTBI primer set. TCRdb itself ran the multiplex PCR reads through MiXCR, one entry per CDR3 protein. The table shows hundreds of thousands of distinct CDR3 sequences, with 24% occurring only once. Sequenced: blood. These receptors came from a woman aged 25 to 39 with Graves' ophthalmopathy.

This chain connects TRBV6-1 to TRBJ1-2; D gene ambiguous. Trimming stripped 2 bases from V and 0 bases from J, with 13 bases between. The germline CDR1 and CDR2 sequences are MNHNS and SASEGT. This CDR3 is 16 amino acids long. The CDR3 region is CASSENLASANYGYTF. In nucleotides, the CDR3 is TGTGCCAGCAGTGAAAACTTGGCCAGCGCTAACTATGGCTACACCTTC.

This clonotype was counted many times. The chain uses TRBV11-2 and TRBJ2-2, with 9 bases that match TRBD1. Germline V gene sequence: CDR1 SGHAT, CDR2 FQNNGV. V was clipped by 5 bases and J by 0 bases; unmatched bases: 4. The CDR3 is made up of 16 amino acids. The CDR3 nucleotides read TGTGCCAGCAGCCAAGGACAGGGGACGAACACCGGGGAGCTGTTTTTT. This sequence encodes CASSQGQGTNTGELFF.

V is TRBV5-1 and J is TRBJ2-7; the D gene could be TRBD1 or TRBD2 (5 bases each). From germline, CDR1 is SGHRS and CDR2 YFSETQ. This CDR3 spans 12 amino acids. Trimming shortened V by 1 base and J by 6 bases, and 8 bases separated the two germline ends. In DNA form, the CDR3 reads TGCGCCAGCAGCTTGCCAGGGACCGAGCAGTACTTC. Residues: CASSLPGTEQYF.

CDR3 loop: CASSHETGGPGELFF. The CDR3 DNA follows: TGTGCCAGCAGCCATGAAACAGGGGGTCCCGGGGAGCTGTTTTTT. The J gene is TRBJ2-2, the V gene TRBV4-2; the match to TRBD1 covers 8 bases. V shed 3 bases and J 6 bases; nucleotides not matched to a gene: 6. The germline gives CDR1 LGHNA, CDR2 YNFKEQ. This CDR3 spans 15 amino acids.